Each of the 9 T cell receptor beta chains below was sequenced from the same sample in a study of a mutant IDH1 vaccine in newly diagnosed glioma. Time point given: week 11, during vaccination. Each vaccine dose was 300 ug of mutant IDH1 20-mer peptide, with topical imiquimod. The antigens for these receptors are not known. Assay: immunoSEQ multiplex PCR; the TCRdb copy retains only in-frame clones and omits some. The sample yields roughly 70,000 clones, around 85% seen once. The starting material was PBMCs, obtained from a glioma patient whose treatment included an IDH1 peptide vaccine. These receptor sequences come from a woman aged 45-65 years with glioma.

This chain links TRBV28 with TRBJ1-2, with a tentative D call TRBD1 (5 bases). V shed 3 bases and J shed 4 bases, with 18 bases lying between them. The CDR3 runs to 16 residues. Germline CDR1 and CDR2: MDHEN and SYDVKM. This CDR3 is CASSFLYGGGSYGYTF. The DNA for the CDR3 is TGTGCCAGCAGTTTCTTATACGGGGGAGGGAGCTATGGCTACACCTTC.

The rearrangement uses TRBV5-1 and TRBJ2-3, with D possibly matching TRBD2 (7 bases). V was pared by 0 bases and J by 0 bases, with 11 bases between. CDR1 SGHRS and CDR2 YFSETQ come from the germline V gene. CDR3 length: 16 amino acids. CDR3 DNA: TGCGCCAGCAGCTTGGACGGCGGGGGCAGCACAGATACGCAGTATTTT. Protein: CASSLDGGGSTDTQYF.

CDR3 in DNA: TGCGCCACCAGGGGGGATTCAAACTATGGCTACACCTTC. It specifies CATRGDSNYGYTF. The J gene is TRBJ1-2, the V gene TRBV10-2; 7 bases match TRBD1. The J segment lost 2 bases and the V segment lost 10 bases, leaving 7 bases of the junction unmatched. The CDR3 loop spans 13 amino acids. Germline V gene lookup returns CDR1 WSHSY and CDR2 SAAADI.

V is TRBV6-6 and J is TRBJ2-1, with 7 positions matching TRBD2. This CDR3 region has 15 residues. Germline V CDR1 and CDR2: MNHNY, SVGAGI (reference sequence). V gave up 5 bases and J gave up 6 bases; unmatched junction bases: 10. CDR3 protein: CASSRSGTNGNEQFF. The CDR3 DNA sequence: TGTGCCAGCAGTCGATCCGGGACTAACGGCAATGAGCAGTTCTTC.

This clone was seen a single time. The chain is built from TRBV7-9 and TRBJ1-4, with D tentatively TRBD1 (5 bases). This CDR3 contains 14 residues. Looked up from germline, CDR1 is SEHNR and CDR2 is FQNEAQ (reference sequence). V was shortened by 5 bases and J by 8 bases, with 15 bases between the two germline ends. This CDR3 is CASSTPGPGEKLFF. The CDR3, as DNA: TGTGCCAGCAGCACACCCGGGCCAGGGGAAAAACTGTTTTTT.

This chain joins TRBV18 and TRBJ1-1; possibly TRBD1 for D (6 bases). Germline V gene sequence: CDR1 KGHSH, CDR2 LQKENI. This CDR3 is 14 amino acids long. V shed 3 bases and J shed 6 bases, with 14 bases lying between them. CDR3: CASSPRQASPEAFF. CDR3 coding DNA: TGTGCCAGCTCACCTAGACAGGCGAGTCCTGAAGCTTTCTTT.

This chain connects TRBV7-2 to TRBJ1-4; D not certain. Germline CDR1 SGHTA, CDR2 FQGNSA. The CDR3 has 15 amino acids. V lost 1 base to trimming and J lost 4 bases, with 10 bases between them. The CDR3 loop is CASSLGSIFNEKLFF. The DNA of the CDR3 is TGTGCCAGCAGCTTAGGGTCCATCTTTAATGAAAAACTGTTTTTT.

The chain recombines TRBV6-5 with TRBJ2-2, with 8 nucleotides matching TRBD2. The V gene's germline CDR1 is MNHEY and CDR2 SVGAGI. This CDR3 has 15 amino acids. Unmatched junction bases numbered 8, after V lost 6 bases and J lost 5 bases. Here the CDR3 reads CASRERGPSTGELFF. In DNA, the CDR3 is TGTGCCAGCAGGGAGCGGGGGCCATCTACCGGGGAGCTGTTTTTT.

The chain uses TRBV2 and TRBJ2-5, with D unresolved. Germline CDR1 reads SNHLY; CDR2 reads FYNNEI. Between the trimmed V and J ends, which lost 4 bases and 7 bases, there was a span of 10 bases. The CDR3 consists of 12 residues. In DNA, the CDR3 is TGTGCCAGCAGTGGATGGAACTGGACCCAGTACTTC. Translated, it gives CASSGWNWTQYF.